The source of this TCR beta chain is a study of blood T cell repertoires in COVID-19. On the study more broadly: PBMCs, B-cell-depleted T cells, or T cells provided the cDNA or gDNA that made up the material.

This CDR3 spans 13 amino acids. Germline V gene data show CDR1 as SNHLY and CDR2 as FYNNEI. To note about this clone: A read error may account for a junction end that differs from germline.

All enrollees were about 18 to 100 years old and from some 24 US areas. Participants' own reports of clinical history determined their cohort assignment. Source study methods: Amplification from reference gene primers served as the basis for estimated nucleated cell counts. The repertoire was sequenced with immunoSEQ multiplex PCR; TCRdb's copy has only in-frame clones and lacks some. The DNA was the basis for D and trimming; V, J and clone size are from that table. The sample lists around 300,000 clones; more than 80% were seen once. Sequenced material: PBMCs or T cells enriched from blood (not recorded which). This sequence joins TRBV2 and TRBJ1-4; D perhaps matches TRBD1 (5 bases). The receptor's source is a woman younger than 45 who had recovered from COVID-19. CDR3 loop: CASSGTTNEKLFF. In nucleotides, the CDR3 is TGTGCCAGCAGTGGGACAACCAATGAAAAACTGTTTTTT.